This T cell receptor (beta chain) was sequenced during a study of blood T cell repertoires in COVID-19. Study-level information: Samples representing acute and convalescent COVID-19 were sourced from the United States, Italy and Spain. Sample material is recorded as cDNA or gDNA derived from T cells, B-cell-depleted T cells, or PBMCs.

Source study methods: Nucleated cell counts were estimated from reference gene primer amplification. The table came from immunoSEQ multiplex PCR; TCRdb's copy has only in-frame clones and leaves some out. From that table come the V and J calls and clone size; the DNA was used to work out D and trimming. The table lists around 250,000 clones, about 84% of them singletons, with approximately 6% in the top ten. The Seattle patients, enrolled during active infection, were followed longitudinally. Sequencing was done on a sample of peripheral blood. The TCR sequence derives from an elderly woman with COVID-19, enrolled during active disease.

CDR3 residues: CASTTRLATQETQYF. CDR3 DNA sequence: TGTGCCAGCACGACCAGGCTAGCGACCCAAGAGACCCAGTACTTC. This chain uses TRBV6-5 with TRBJ2-5; perhaps TRBD2 as D (6 bases). Germline V gene data show CDR1 as MNHEY and CDR2 as SVGAGI. The V end lost 7 bases, the J end lost 1 base, and 16 bases lay between the germline ends. The CDR3 spans 15 residues.